This T cell receptor beta chain was retrieved from a study of cytotoxic CD8 clonotypes in ibrutinib-treated CLL. Study information: After treatment lasting a median 12 months, range 6 to 36, response samples were collected.

Only in-frame clones appear in the TCRdb table, and some are missing; sequencing was by immunoSEQ multiplex PCR. The repertoire holds nearly 85,000 clones, roughly 80% seen once, with about 4.4% in the top ten. From germline, CDR1 is KGHSH and CDR2 LQKENI. The CDR3 sequence is 15 residues long. With V trimmed by 3 bases and J by 6 bases, 7 bases remained unmatched. The rearrangement links TRBV18 to TRBJ2-1, with TRBD2 matching 8 bases. This TCR was sampled from a human donor with chronic lymphocytic leukemia. The input for sequencing was PBMCs, taken after 12 months of ibrutinib treatment. The CDR3 DNA is TGTGCCAGCTCACCCGGGGGGGTAGCCCGCAATGAGCAGTTCTTC. It translates to CASSPGGVARNEQFF.